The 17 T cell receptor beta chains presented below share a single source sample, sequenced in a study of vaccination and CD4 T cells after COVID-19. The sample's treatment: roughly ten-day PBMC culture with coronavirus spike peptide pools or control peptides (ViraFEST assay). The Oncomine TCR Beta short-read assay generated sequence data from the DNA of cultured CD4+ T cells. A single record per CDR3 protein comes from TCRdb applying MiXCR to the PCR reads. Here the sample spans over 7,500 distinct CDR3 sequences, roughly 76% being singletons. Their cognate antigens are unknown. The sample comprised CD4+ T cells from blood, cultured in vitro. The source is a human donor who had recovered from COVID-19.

The CDR3: CASSSRGQGAISPHSGNTIYF. As DNA, the CDR3 is TGTGCCAGCAGTTCACGCGGACAGGGGGCCATCTCTCCCCACTCTGGAAACACCATATATTTT. The genes are TRBV27 and TRBJ1-3, with TRBD1 matching 11 bases. The CDR3 contains 21 residues. CDR1 and CDR2 (germline): MNHEY, SMNVEV (reference sequence). V shed 4 bases and J 0 bases; nucleotides not matched to a gene: 17.

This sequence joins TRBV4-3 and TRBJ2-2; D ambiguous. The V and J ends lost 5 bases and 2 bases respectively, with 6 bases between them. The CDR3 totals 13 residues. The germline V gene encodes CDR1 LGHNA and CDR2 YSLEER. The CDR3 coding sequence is TGCGCCAGCAGCGCCCGAAACACCGGGGAGCTGTTTTTT. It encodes CASSARNTGELFF.

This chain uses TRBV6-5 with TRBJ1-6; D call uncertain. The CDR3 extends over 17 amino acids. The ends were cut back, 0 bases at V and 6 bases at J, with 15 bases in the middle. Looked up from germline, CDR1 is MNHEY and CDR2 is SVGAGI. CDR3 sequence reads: CASSYSASHIVNSPLHF. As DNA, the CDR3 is TGTGCCAGCAGTTACTCAGCGTCTCATATTGTTAATTCACCCCTCCACTTT.

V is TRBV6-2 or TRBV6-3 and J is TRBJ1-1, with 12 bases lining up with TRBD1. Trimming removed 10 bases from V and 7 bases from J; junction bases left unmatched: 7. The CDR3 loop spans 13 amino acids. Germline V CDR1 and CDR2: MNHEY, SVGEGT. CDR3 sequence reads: CATMGTGGYEAFF. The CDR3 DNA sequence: TGTGCCACCATGGGGACAGGGGGCTATGAAGCTTTCTTT.

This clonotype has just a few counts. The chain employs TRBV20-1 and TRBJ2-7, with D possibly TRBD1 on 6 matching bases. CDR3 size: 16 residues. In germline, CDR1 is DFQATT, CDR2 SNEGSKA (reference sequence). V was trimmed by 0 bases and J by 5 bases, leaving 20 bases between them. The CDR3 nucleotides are TGCAGTGCTAGAGATCGAGTTCGGGACAATGTGAACGAGCAGTACTTC. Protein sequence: CSARDRVRDNVNEQYF.

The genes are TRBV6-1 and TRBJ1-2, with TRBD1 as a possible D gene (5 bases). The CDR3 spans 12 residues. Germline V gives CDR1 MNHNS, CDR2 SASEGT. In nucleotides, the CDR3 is TGTGCTGGGGCGGATGGGGGTAGTGGCTACACCTTC. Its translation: CAGADGGSGYTF.

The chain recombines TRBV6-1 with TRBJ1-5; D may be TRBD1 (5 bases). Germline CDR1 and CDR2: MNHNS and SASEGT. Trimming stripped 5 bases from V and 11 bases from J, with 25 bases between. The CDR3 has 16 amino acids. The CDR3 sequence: CASSPRGGGVLGAQHF. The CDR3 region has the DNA TGTGCCAGCAGTCCCCGGGGAGGAGGGGTGTTGGGGGCCCAGCATTTT.

CDR3 amino acids: CAWSSGSTEAFF. The CDR3 DNA sequence: TGTGCCTGGAGTTCGGGAAGCACTGAAGCTTTCTTT. V gene TRBV30 combines with J gene TRBJ1-1; D remains unclear. The V gene lost 2 bases and the J gene lost 4 bases, with 8 bases spanning the gap. This CDR3 has 12 residues. Germline lookup yields CDR1 GTSNPN and CDR2 SVGIG (reference sequence).

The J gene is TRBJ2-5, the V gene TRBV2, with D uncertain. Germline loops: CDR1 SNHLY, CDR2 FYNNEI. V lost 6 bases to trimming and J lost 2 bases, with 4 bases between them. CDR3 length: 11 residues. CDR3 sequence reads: CASSVQETQYF. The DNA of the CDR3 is TGTGCCAGCAGCGTTCAAGAGACCCAGTACTTC.

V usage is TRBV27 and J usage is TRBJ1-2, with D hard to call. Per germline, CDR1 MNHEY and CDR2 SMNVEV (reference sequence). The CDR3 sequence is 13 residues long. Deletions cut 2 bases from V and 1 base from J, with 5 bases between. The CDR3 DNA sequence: TGTGCCAGCAGTTTAGGGATTAACTATGGCTACACCTTC. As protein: CASSLGINYGYTF.

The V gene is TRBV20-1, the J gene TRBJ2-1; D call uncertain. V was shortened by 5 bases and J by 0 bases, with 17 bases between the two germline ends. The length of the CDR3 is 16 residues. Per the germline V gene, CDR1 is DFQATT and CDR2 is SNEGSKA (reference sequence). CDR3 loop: CSAASPSPNSYNEQFF. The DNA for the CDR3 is TGCAGTGCTGCCTCCCCGTCTCCTAACTCCTACAATGAGCAGTTCTTC.

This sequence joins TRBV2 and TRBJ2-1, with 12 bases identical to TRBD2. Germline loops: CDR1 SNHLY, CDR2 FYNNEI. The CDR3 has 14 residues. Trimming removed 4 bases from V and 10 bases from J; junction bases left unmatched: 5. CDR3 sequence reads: CASSGGLAGEEQFF. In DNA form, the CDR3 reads TGTGCCAGCAGTGGGGGACTAGCGGGCGAAGAGCAGTTCTTC.

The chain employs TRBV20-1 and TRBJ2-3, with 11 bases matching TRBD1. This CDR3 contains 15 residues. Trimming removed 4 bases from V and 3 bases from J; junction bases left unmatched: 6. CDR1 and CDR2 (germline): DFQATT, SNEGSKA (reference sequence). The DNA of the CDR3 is TGCAGTGCTAACCGGGACAGGGGGAAAACAGATACGCAGTATTTT. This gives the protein CSANRDRGKTDTQYF.

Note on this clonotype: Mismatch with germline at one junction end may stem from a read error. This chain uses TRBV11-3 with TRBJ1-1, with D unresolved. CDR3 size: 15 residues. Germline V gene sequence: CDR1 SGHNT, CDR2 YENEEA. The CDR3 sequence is CASSLERAVVTGAFF. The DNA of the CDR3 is TGTGCCAGCAGCTTAGAACGGGCAGTGGTCACTGGAGCTTTCTTT.

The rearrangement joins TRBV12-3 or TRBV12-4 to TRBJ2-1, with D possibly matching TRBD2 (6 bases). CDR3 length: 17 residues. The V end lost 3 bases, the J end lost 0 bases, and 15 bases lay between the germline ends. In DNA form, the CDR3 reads TGTGCCAGCAGTTTCCATTACCTGGGGGGCTCCTACAATGAGCAGTTCTTC. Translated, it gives CASSFHYLGGSYNEQFF.

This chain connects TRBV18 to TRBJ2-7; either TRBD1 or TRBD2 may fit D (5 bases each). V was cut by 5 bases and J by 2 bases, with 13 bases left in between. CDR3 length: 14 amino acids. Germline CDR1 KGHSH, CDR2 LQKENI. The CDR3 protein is CASSSRDGTYEQYF. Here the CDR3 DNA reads TGTGCCAGCTCAAGCCGGGACGGAACCTACGAGCAGTACTTC.

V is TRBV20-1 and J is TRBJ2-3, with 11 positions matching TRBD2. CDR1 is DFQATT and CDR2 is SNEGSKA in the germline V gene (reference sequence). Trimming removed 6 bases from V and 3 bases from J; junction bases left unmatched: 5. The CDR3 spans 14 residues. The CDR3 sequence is CSALLAGVTDTQYF. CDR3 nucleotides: TGCAGTGCCCTACTAGCGGGAGTAACAGATACGCAGTATTTT.